This TCR beta chain was recovered during a study of blood T cell repertoires in COVID-19. Study context: Sample material is recorded as cDNA or gDNA derived from T cells, B-cell-depleted T cells, or PBMCs.

This CDR3 has 13 amino acids. Trimming stripped 7 bases from V and 8 bases from J, with 17 bases between. In germline, CDR1 is SGHTA, CDR2 FQGNSA. In the original processing: Counts of nucleated cells, estimated from reference gene primer amplification, were obtained. The data were produced by immunoSEQ multiplex PCR, yet TCRdb's version contains in-frame clones alone and is incomplete. V and J calls and clone size are copied from that table; D and trimming were computed from the DNA. The table includes approximately 170,000 clones, roughly 93% detected once. Sequencing was performed on peripheral blood. The sequence came from a woman aged 60-75 years with COVID-19, enrolled during active disease. The genes are TRBV7-2 and TRBJ1-2; no clear D. The CDR3 here is CASTGWPPGGYTF. The CDR3 nucleotides read TGTGCCAGCACCGGGTGGCCGCCGGGAGGCTACACCTTC.